Below are 25 T cell receptor beta chains sequenced from a single sample in a study of spatial heterogeneity in lung cancer. TCRdb fed the 5' RACE reads into MiXCR, producing one record per CDR3 protein. The sample contains 20,000 to 25,000 distinct CDR3 sequences, roughly 4.6% of which appear only once. Time point indicated: sample taken at primary tumor resection. Material for sequencing was whole RNA from tumor, nontumor lung or frozen PBMC, left unsorted. The sample was PBMCs, taken at surgery. The receptors come from a male donor with early-stage non-small cell lung cancer.

The chain is built from TRBV6-1 and TRBJ1-1; no clear D. CDR1 MNHNS and CDR2 SASEGT come from the germline V gene. CDR3 length: 15 amino acids. V gave up 4 bases and J gave up 4 bases, with 16 bases separating them. CDR3 in amino acids: CASSGRGSKGTEAFF. The CDR3 nucleotides are TGTGCCAGCAGTGGTCGAGGTTCGAAGGGCACTGAAGCTTTCTTT.

The CDR3 loop is CASSFPQAGTAIYF. CDR3 in DNA: TGTGCCAGCAGCTTCCCGCAGGCCGGGACGGCCATATATTTT. The chain uses TRBV7-9 and TRBJ1-3, with D perhaps TRBD1 (5 bases). CDR1 and CDR2 (germline): SEHNR, FQNEAQ (reference sequence). Trimming removed 3 bases at V and 11 bases at J, with 17 bases between. The CDR3 has 14 amino acids. Full variable domain (outside the CDR3, taken from reference TRBV7-9 and TRBJ1-3): DTGVSQNPRHKITKRGQNVTFRCDPISEHNRLYWYRQTLGQGPEFLTYFQNEAQLEKSRLLSDRFSAERPKGSFSTLEIQRTEQGDSAMYLCASSFPQAGTAIYFGEGSWLTVV.

This clonotype was detected only a few times. This chain uses TRBV6-1 with TRBJ2-7; TRBD1 might be the D (6 bases). Germline CDR1 reads MNHNS; CDR2 reads SASEGT. The CDR3 consists of 15 residues. V dropped 6 bases and J dropped 3 bases, with 18 bases sitting between them. The DNA of the CDR3 is TGTGCCAGCAGCCCTTCCCGGGACAACTACTACGAGCAGTACTTC. Translation: CASSPSRDNYYEQYF.

This clonotype was seen ten or more times. The rearrangement joins TRBV13 to TRBJ2-5; a weak D match, TRBD1 (6 bases). V was clipped by 2 bases and J by 4 bases, with 14 bases between them. CDR1 and CDR2 from the germline V gene are PRHDT and FYEKMQ (reference sequence). The CDR3 runs to 15 residues. CDR3 loop: CASSLIGQGIETQYF. The CDR3 DNA is TGTGCCAGCAGCTTAATTGGTCAGGGGATAGAGACCCAGTACTTC.

This clonotype was seen at least ten times. J is TRBJ1-4 and V is TRBV20-1, with TRBD1 identical over 10 bases. The J segment lost 6 bases and the V segment lost 3 bases, leaving 10 bases of the junction unmatched. This CDR3 comprises 16 residues. Germline CDR1 and CDR2: DFQATT and SNEGSKA (reference sequence). The CDR3 spells CSASQGQGRAHEKLFF. In DNA, the CDR3 is TGCAGTGCTAGCCAGGGACAGGGGAGGGCCCATGAAAAACTGTTTTTT.

The table lists this clonotype with many counts. This sequence joins TRBV13 and TRBJ2-1, with TRBD1 as a possible D gene (5 bases). This CDR3 region has 13 residues. V lost 2 bases to trimming and J lost 8 bases, with 10 bases between them. Germline assignment: CDR1 PRHDT and CDR2 FYEKMQ (reference sequence). The CDR3 here is CASSLLGLHEQFF. DNA of the CDR3: TGTGCCAGCAGCTTATTGGGGCTGCATGAGCAGTTCTTC.

As regards this clonotype: A single base separates this from a much larger clone, so it may be a read error. The chain uses TRBV12-3 or TRBV12-4 and TRBJ2-5, with D tentatively TRBD2 (5 bases). This CDR3 spans 14 amino acids. CDR3: CAGSPTLGGETQYF. CDR3 sequence (DNA): TGTGCCGGCAGTCCCACACTAGGCGGAGAGACCCAGTACTTC.

This clonotype has a count of ten or more. The chain carries TRBV7-2 and TRBJ2-3; 12 bases align to TRBD2. J gave up 0 bases and V 4 bases, and 2 bases lay outside the gene matches. Per germline, CDR1 SGHTA and CDR2 FQGNSA. This CDR3 has 16 amino acids. CDR3 loop: CASSSGLAGSTDTQYF. The CDR3 region has the DNA TGTGCCAGCAGCTCCGGACTAGCGGGGAGCACAGATACGCAGTATTTT.

This clonotype was found many times. The chain carries TRBV19 and TRBJ2-3, with 8 bases fitting TRBD1. Germline CDR1 LNHDA, CDR2 SQIVND (reference sequence). The CDR3 runs 15 residues. V shed 6 bases and J 3 bases; nucleotides not matched to a gene: 8. The CDR3 DNA reads as TGTGCCAGTAGCCCGGGACAGGCGAGGACAGATACGCAGTATTTT. It translates to CASSPGQARTDTQYF.

This clonotype turned up a few times. The chain combines TRBV19 with TRBJ2-2; TRBD1 agrees at 8 bases. This CDR3 has 17 amino acids. In germline, CDR1 is LNHDA, CDR2 SQIVND (reference sequence). V gave up 4 bases and J gave up 5 bases; unmatched junction bases: 12. The CDR3 coding sequence is TGTGCCAGTAGTAAAACCGGAGGACAGGGCCAGACCGGGGAGCTGTTTTTT. This gives the protein CASSKTGGQGQTGELFF.

This clonotype was counted many times. The V and J genes are TRBV7-2 and TRBJ2-1, with D unclear. The germline V gene has CDR1 SGHTA and CDR2 FQGNSA. There are 15 residues in the CDR3. Deletions cut 1 base from V and 12 bases from J, with 19 bases between. For the CDR3, the DNA is TGTGCCAGCAGCTTAGGTCTGGCCCGATCCGTGCGGCAGTTCTTC. As protein: CASSLGLARSVRQFF.

This clonotype was observed many times. V gene TRBV11-2 combines with J gene TRBJ2-7; 8 nucleotides line up with TRBD2. The CDR3 is 15 residues long. Germline assignment: CDR1 SGHAT and CDR2 FQNNGV. Trimming removed 2 bases from V and 6 bases from J; junction bases left unmatched: 9. The CDR3 reads CASSLFVAGWGEQYF. The DNA for the CDR3 is TGTGCCAGCAGCTTATTCGTAGCGGGGTGGGGCGAGCAGTACTTC.

This chain links TRBV7-2 with TRBJ2-1; 10 positions agree with TRBD2. The CDR3 has 21 amino acids. Germline CDR1 SGHTA, CDR2 FQGNSA. After removal of 5 bases from V and 9 bases from J, the junction contained 28 bases not matched to a gene. The CDR3 DNA sequence: TGTGCCAGCAGCCCTAGCCCTGGGGGCAGGGGCGGTAGCGGGAGGTGGGCTGAGCAGTTCTTC. Encoded protein: CASSPSPGGRGGSGRWAEQFF.

At least ten counts were recorded for this clonotype. The chain is built from TRBV3-1 and TRBJ2-3; either TRBD1 or TRBD2 may fit D (6 bases each). This CDR3 has 15 amino acids. V lost 3 bases to trimming and J lost 7 bases, with 17 bases between them. From germline, CDR1 is LGHDT and CDR2 YNNKEL (reference sequence). The CDR3 region has the DNA TGTGCCAGCAGCCAGGTAGGGGGGTTCGAGTATACGCAGTATTTT. Amino acids: CASSQVGGFEYTQYF.

The gene calls are TRBV20-1 and TRBJ2-3, with 11 bases matching TRBD2. With 6 bases clipped from V and 9 bases from J, the junction kept 8 bases outside the gene matches. This CDR3 contains 13 residues. Germline V gene sequence: CDR1 DFQATT, CDR2 SNEGSKA (reference sequence). The CDR3 spells CSATGTSGRTQYF. CDR3 DNA: TGCAGTGCCACCGGGACTAGCGGCCGAACGCAGTATTTT.

This clonotype qualifies as medium-sized. A junction end diverges from the germline sequence, so it may reflect a read error. The V and J genes are TRBV7-7 and TRBJ2-5; 7 bases are shared with TRBD1. The CDR3 loop spans 14 amino acids. CDR1 and CDR2 from the germline V gene are SSHAT and FNYEAQ (reference sequence). Here the CDR3 DNA reads TGTGCTAGCAGCCGCTCGACAGGGCAAGAGACCCAGTACTTC. This codes for CASSRSTGQETQYF.

There are a few counts of this clonotype. The CDR3 reads CASGDTTNEKLFF. CDR3 sequence (DNA): TGTGCCAGCGGGGATACAACTAATGAAAAACTGTTTTTT. V and J are TRBV7-9 and TRBJ1-4; D remains unclear. The V end lost 8 bases, the J end lost 0 bases, and 7 bases lay between the germline ends. The length of the CDR3 is 13 residues. The germline gives CDR1 SEHNR, CDR2 FQNEAQ (reference sequence).

This clonotype has at least ten counts. The gene calls are TRBV27 and TRBJ2-7, with D tentatively TRBD2 (5 bases). The V end lost 6 bases, the J end lost 5 bases, and 14 bases lay between the germline ends. The CDR3 sequence is 13 residues long. Germline assignment: CDR1 MNHEY and CDR2 SMNVEV (reference sequence). The CDR3 region has the DNA TGTGCCAGCAGCCTACATTACGGGGACGAGCAGTACTTC. Amino acids: CASSLHYGDEQYF.

This clonotype was counted at least ten times. The chain carries TRBV5-1 and TRBJ1-6, with D tentatively TRBD1 (6 bases). Germline V gives CDR1 SGHRS, CDR2 YFSETQ. CDR3 length equals 14 residues. V lost 6 bases, J lost 7 bases, and 14 bases lay in between. The CDR3 region has the DNA TGCGCCAGCACCACAGGGCGCGGAAATTCACCCCTCCACTTT. Its protein is CASTTGRGNSPLHF.

This clonotype was seen ten or more times. The chain combines TRBV5-6 with TRBJ2-3; D remains unclear. The length of the CDR3 is 11 residues. The germline CDR1 and CDR2 sequences are SGHDT and YYEEEE. The ends were cut back, 5 bases at V and 3 bases at J, with 4 bases in the middle. CDR3 sequence reads: CASSTTDTQYF. The CDR3 coding sequence is TGTGCCAGCAGTACAACAGATACGCAGTATTTT.

In its sample, this clonotype is medium-sized. This chain connects TRBV28 to TRBJ1-2, with unresolved D. CDR3 length: 13 amino acids. Trimming left V 7 bases short and J 4 bases short, with 13 bases between. Germline V gene lookup returns CDR1 MDHEN and CDR2 SYDVKM. The chain's CDR3 is CASKDFNGYGYTF. CDR3 DNA sequence: TGTGCCAGCAAGGACTTCAACGGCTATGGCTACACCTTC.

The sample holds many counts of this clonotype. The CDR3 coding sequence is TGTGCCAGCAGTTATGAAGATACGCAGTATTTT. Residues: CASSYEDTQYF. This sequence joins TRBV6-5 and TRBJ2-3; D unclear. V was trimmed by 3 bases and J by 5 bases, leaving 3 bases between them. The CDR3 totals 11 residues. Germline assignment: CDR1 MNHEY and CDR2 SVGAGI.

This clonotype was detected only a few times. The chain employs TRBV20-1 and TRBJ2-7; D is tentatively TRBD1 or TRBD2 (5 bases each). Germline CDR1 and CDR2: DFQATT and SNEGSKA (reference sequence). The V and J ends lost 5 bases and 0 bases respectively, with 11 bases between them. The CDR3 is 13 amino acids. CDR3 region: CSAGSGTSYEQYF. CDR3 in DNA: TGCAGTGCTGGCTCCGGGACCTCCTACGAGCAGTACTTC.

In this sample, this clonotype turned up many times. The V call is TRBV5-4, the J call TRBJ2-1; D is perhaps TRBD1 (6 bases). The ends were cut back, 4 bases at V and 0 bases at J, with 11 bases in the middle. This CDR3 has 15 amino acids. Germline CDR1 and CDR2: SGHNT and YYREEE (reference sequence). The CDR3 loop is CASSPTGSSYNEQFF. The DNA for the CDR3 is TGTGCCAGCAGCCCCACAGGGAGCTCCTACAATGAGCAGTTCTTC.

This clonotype has ten or more counts. The rearrangement links TRBV30 to TRBJ2-7, with 13 bases aligning to TRBD2. The CDR3 sequence is 14 residues long. The germline gives CDR1 GTSNPN, CDR2 SVGIG (reference sequence). V shed 3 bases, J shed 4 bases, and the junction held 3 bases outside the gene matches. The DNA for the CDR3 is TGTGCCTGGAGAAGGACTAGCGGGAGTTACGAGCAGTACTTC. It translates to CAWRRTSGSYEQYF.